Shown below are 20 T cell receptor beta chains from a single sample sequenced in a study of blood T cell repertoires in COVID-19. Sequencing was performed with immunoSEQ multiplex PCR; in TCRdb, only in-frame clones are kept and a portion is missing. The table includes about 180,000 clones, around 73% detected once. Input material: PBMCs or T cells enriched from blood (not recorded which). The source is a woman in her fifties or sixties who had recovered from COVID-19.

The chain carries TRBV7-2 and TRBJ2-5; TRBD2 agrees at 13 bases. The ends lost 5 bases at V and 5 bases at J; junction bases unmatched: 17. CDR3 length: 19 residues. From germline, CDR1 is SGHTA and CDR2 FQGNSA. The CDR3 is CASSGLTTGLAGRGETQYF. The CDR3 nucleotides read TGTGCCAGCAGCGGACTAACAACGGGACTAGCGGGGAGGGGGGAGACCCAGTACTTC.

The chain is built from TRBV5-8 and TRBJ2-1; possible D gene TRBD2, 7 bases. Germline values: CDR1 SGHTS, CDR2 YDEGEE. This CDR3 comprises 14 residues. Trimming stripped 7 bases from V and 7 bases from J, with 18 bases between. The DNA for the CDR3 is TGTGCCAGCCAGAGGACAGCGGGATTGAATGAGCAGTTCTTC. Amino acid sequence: CASQRTAGLNEQFF. Drawing the rest from reference TRBV5-8 and TRBJ2-1, the complete variable domain is EAGVTQSPTHLIKTRGQQATLRCSPISGHTSVYWYQQALGLGLQFLLWYDEGEERNRGNFPPRFSGRQFPNYSSELNVNALELEDSALYLCASQRTAGLNEQFFGPGTRLTVL.

This clone was picked up a small number of times. V usage is TRBV27 and J usage is TRBJ2-1, with D possibly TRBD1 on 5 matching bases. The CDR3 consists of 17 residues. V was clipped by 3 bases and J by 7 bases, with 22 bases between them. Germline CDR1 is MNHEY and CDR2 is SMNVEV (reference sequence). The CDR3 reads CASSFLFRWGSSNEQFF. The CDR3 DNA reads as TGTGCCAGCAGTTTTTTGTTTAGGTGGGGCAGTTCGAATGAGCAGTTCTTC.

The chain links TRBV9 to TRBJ1-1; D is unresolved. The CDR3 loop spans 13 amino acids. Germline V gene sequence: CDR1 SGDLS, CDR2 YYNGEE. V lost 9 bases to trimming and J lost 0 bases, with 12 bases between them. CDR3 coding DNA: TGTGCCACTCCGGGAGGGATGAACACTGAAGCTTTCTTT. Residues: CATPGGMNTEAFF.

V usage is TRBV6-1 and J usage is TRBJ1-2; 8 positions match TRBD1. The CDR3 runs to 14 residues. V gave up 3 bases and J gave up 3 bases; unmatched junction bases: 3. The germline gives CDR1 MNHNS, CDR2 SASEGT. The CDR3 DNA follows: TGTGCCAGCAGTGAGGCAGGGGGCGACTATGGCTACACCTTC. Amino acids: CASSEAGGDYGYTF.

The chain recombines TRBV19 with TRBJ1-1; D is perhaps TRBD1 (6 bases). The germline gives CDR1 LNHDA, CDR2 SQIVND (reference sequence). This CDR3 is built from 16 residues. With 7 bases removed from V and 5 bases from J, the gap between germline ends came to 23 bases. In DNA, the CDR3 is TGTGCCAGTACCCGTATAGGCAGGGGCGTCGTGACTGAAGCTTTCTTT. This codes for CASTRIGRGVVTEAFF.

The genes are TRBV28 and TRBJ2-1; D gene ambiguous. Germline V gene data show CDR1 as MDHEN and CDR2 as SYDVKM. The CDR3 is 13 amino acids. V lost 2 bases, J lost 7 bases, and 9 bases lay in between. This chain's CDR3 is CASSLPVQNEQFF. DNA for the CDR3: TGTGCCAGCAGTTTACCGGTTCAAAATGAGCAGTTCTTC.

This clone was observed a few times. This chain links TRBV27 with TRBJ2-1, with D perhaps matching TRBD2 (7 bases). Germline lookup yields CDR1 MNHEY and CDR2 SMNVEV (reference sequence). Trimming removed 6 bases at V and 8 bases at J, with 14 bases between. There are 13 residues in the CDR3. CDR3 residues: CASSLGGGYEQFF. The CDR3 DNA reads TGTGCCAGCAGCCTCGGCGGGGGCTATGAGCAGTTCTTC.

This chain connects TRBV5-1 to TRBJ2-1; 9 nucleotides line up with TRBD2. J gave up 3 bases and V 2 bases, and 15 bases lay outside the gene matches. CDR3 length: 19 residues. Germline assignment: CDR1 SGHRS and CDR2 YFSETQ. The CDR3 region has the DNA TGCGCCAGCAGCTTTGTAGCGGGAGTACCCCGAGGAGGCTACAATGAGCAGTTCTTC. It codes for CASSFVAGVPRGGYNEQFF.

The chain carries TRBV10-3 and TRBJ2-5; D may be TRBD2 (6 bases). Germline CDR1 reads ENHRY; CDR2 reads SYGVKD. Trimming took 3 bases from V and 0 from J, leaving 8 bases between them. This CDR3 is 14 amino acids long. The DNA for the CDR3 is TGTGCCATCAGTGAACGGGACTACCAAGAGACCCAGTACTTC. Translation gives CAISERDYQETQYF.

The V and J genes are TRBV7-2 and TRBJ1-1; 10 nucleotides line up with TRBD1. V trimming: 6 bases; J trimming: 6 bases; junction bases outside the gene matches: 4. This CDR3 has 13 amino acids. Germline V gene data show CDR1 as SGHTA and CDR2 as FQGNSA. The CDR3 loop reads CASRRTGGAEAFF. The CDR3 nucleotides are TGTGCCAGCAGGCGGACAGGGGGGGCTGAAGCTTTCTTT.

The chain combines TRBV18 with TRBJ1-5; D might be TRBD1 (5 bases). Germline V lookup: CDR1 KGHSH, CDR2 LQKENI. With 2 bases removed from V and 5 bases from J, the gap between germline ends came to 7 bases. The CDR3 sequence is 13 residues long. CDR3 residues: CASSPSRDQPQHF. In DNA, the CDR3 is TGTGCCAGCTCACCAAGCAGGGATCAGCCCCAGCATTTT. Complete variable domain (other parts from reference TRBV18 and TRBJ1-5): NAGVMQNPRHLVRRRGQEARLRCSPMKGHSHVYWYRQLPEEGLKFMVYLQKENIIDESGMPKERFSAEFPKEGPSILRIQQVVRGDSAAYFCASSPSRDQPQHFGDGTRLSIL.

Points on this clone: Other DNA sequences in the sample encode the same CDR3. V usage is TRBV7-3 and J usage is TRBJ2-5; 7 bases line up with TRBD1. V trimming: 5 bases; J trimming: 8 bases; junction bases outside the gene matches: 11. Per germline, CDR1 SGHTA and CDR2 FQGTGA. This CDR3 has 14 residues. CDR3 bases: TGTGCCAGCAGCGAAGGGACAGATTTTGGAACCCAGTACTTC. It codes for CASSEGTDFGTQYF.

The chain couples TRBV11-2 to TRBJ2-3; D is perhaps TRBD2 (6 bases). Germline V CDR1 and CDR2: SGHAT, FQNNGV. V gave up 5 bases and J gave up 4 bases, with 16 bases separating them. This CDR3 is 15 amino acids long. Here the CDR3 DNA reads TGTGCCAGCAGCGGGTCGGCCGGGAGCTCAGATACGCAGTATTTT. Translating it yields CASSGSAGSSDTQYF.

This chain uses TRBV27 with TRBJ1-2; the match to TRBD1 covers 10 bases. CDR3 size: 14 residues. From germline, CDR1 is MNHEY and CDR2 SMNVEV (reference sequence). The J segment lost 4 bases and the V segment lost 5 bases, leaving 4 bases of the junction unmatched. This CDR3 is CASSPRTGGYGYTF. The CDR3 nucleotides are TGTGCCAGCAGTCCGCGGACAGGGGGCTATGGCTACACCTTC.

CDR3 amino acids: CASSPPAGVTDTQYF. In DNA, the CDR3 is TGTGCCAGCTCACCTCCGGCAGGGGTTACAGATACGCAGTATTTT. The chain couples TRBV18 to TRBJ2-3, with a tentative D call TRBD1 (6 bases). The germline gives CDR1 KGHSH, CDR2 LQKENI. CDR3 length: 15 amino acids. V shed 3 bases and J shed 3 bases, with 13 bases lying between them. The variable domain in full, completed from reference TRBV18 and TRBJ2-3, reads NAGVMQNPRHLVRRRGQEARLRCSPMKGHSHVYWYRQLPEEGLKFMVYLQKENIIDESGMPKERFSAEFPKEGPSILRIQQVVRGDSAAYFCASSPPAGVTDTQYFGPGTRLTVL.

The chain is built from TRBV3-1 (or the pseudogene TRBV3-2) and TRBJ1-5; TRBD1 agrees at 9 bases. The CDR3 runs to 14 residues. Germline assignment: CDR1 LGHDT and CDR2 YNNKEL (reference sequence). V lost 4 bases to trimming and J lost 4 bases; unmatched junction nucleotides: 2. CDR3 DNA sequence: TGTGCCAGCAGCCCCGGGACAGGGAATCAGCCCCAGCATTTT. Residues: CASSPGTGNQPQHF.

The V and J genes are TRBV28 and TRBJ1-1; TRBD1 might be the D (5 bases). The CDR3 loop spans 14 amino acids. V dropped 5 bases and J dropped 0 bases, with 10 bases sitting between them. Germline CDR1 MDHEN, CDR2 SYDVKM. CDR3 protein: CASSLSTVNTEAFF. The CDR3 bases are TGTGCCAGCAGTCTATCGACAGTGAACACTGAAGCTTTCTTT.

The chain uses TRBV9 and TRBJ2-1, with 7 bases matching TRBD1. Trimming removed 4 bases from V and 6 bases from J; junction bases left unmatched: 16. The CDR3 length is 17 residues. CDR1 is SGDLS and CDR2 is YYNGEE in the germline V gene. DNA for the CDR3: TGTGCCAGCAGCTCCCCCGTGAGTGACAGGGTCCGCAATGAGCAGTTCTTC. Protein product: CASSSPVSDRVRNEQFF.

The chain couples TRBV7-2 to TRBJ2-7, with D maybe TRBD2 (6 bases). The V and J ends lost 5 bases and 2 bases respectively, with 19 bases between them. CDR3 length: 16 amino acids. CDR1 SGHTA and CDR2 FQGNSA come from the germline V gene. In DNA, the CDR3 is TGTGCCAGCAGCCTCCAATCGGCCGGAGGGCCCTACGAGCAGTACTTC. This codes for CASSLQSAGGPYEQYF.